The sequence of this TCR beta chain was determined in a study of shared clonotypes between healthy human individuals. V was shortened by 5 bases and J by 3 bases, with 26 bases between the two germline ends. The CDR3 is 18 residues long. Germline V gene data show CDR1 as SEHNR and CDR2 as FQNEAQ (reference sequence). CD45RO-negative, CCR7-positively selected cells formed the naive CD8 fraction, excluding terminally differentiated effector memory CD45RA+ cells. The table came from immunoSEQ multiplex PCR; TCRdb's copy has only in-frame clones and leaves some out. This table has 2 million to 2.5 million clones, about 95% appearing once.

This chain links TRBV7-9 with TRBJ2-7, with D tentatively TRBD1 (6 bases). The source of this sequence is a man between 18 and 35 years old in good health. Sequencing was performed on naive CD8+ T cells sorted from blood. In nucleotides, the CDR3 is TGTGCCAGCAGCCCTCAGACAGGTTGGGAATATAAAAGCTACGAGCAGTACTTC. It yields the protein CASSPQTGWEYKSYEQYF.